Following are 4 T cell receptor beta chains from one sample sequenced in a study of preoperative IRX-2 immunotherapy in early breast cancer. Treatment denoted: preoperative locoregional IRX-2 cytokine immunotherapy. Here immunoSEQ multiplex PCR was the method, and the copy in TCRdb shows in-frame clones only, minus some. This table holds tens of thousands of clones, 80% to 90% found once. The starting material was lymph node tissue, obtained after IRX-2 immunotherapy. These receptors came from a human donor with breast cancer.

This rearrangement joins TRBV4-1 to TRBJ2-7, with TRBD2 identical over 9 bases. The CDR3 is 15 residues long. The V gene's germline CDR1 is MGHRA and CDR2 YSYEKL. The ends lost 1 base at V and 4 bases at J; junction bases unmatched: 5. The CDR3 region has the DNA TGCGCCAGCAGCCAAGGAGTAGCGGGGGTGTACGAGCAGTACTTC. Protein product: CASSQGVAGVYEQYF.

The chain uses TRBV7-6 and TRBJ2-6; 8 bases map to TRBD2. V dropped 4 bases and J dropped 0; count of bases not matched to a gene: 8. Per germline, CDR1 SGHVS and CDR2 FNYEAQ. This CDR3 has 18 amino acids. The DNA for the CDR3 is TGTGCCAGCAGCTCCCCCCTCGGGGGGGACTCTGGGGCCAACGTCCTGACTTTC. It specifies CASSSPLGGDSGANVLTF.

V gene TRBV6-8 combines with J gene TRBJ2-6; no reliable D call. V dropped 5 bases and J dropped 0 bases, with 14 bases sitting between them. This CDR3 has 17 residues. From germline, CDR1 is MNHGY and CDR2 SAAAGT. The DNA of the CDR3 is TGTGCCAGCAGTGAGCTCAAACCTTCCTCTGGGGCCAACGTCCTGACTTTC. Amino acid sequence: CASSELKPSSGANVLTF.

This clone turned up a few times. The chain combines TRBV28 with TRBJ2-7, with D hard to call. Germline-derived CDR1 and CDR2 are MDHEN and SYDVKM. The CDR3 sequence is 12 residues long. Between the trimmed V and J ends, which lost 5 bases and 4 bases, there was a span of 9 bases. The CDR3 is CASSLSGYEQYF. Here the CDR3 DNA reads TGTGCCAGCAGTCTATCAGGTTACGAGCAGTACTTC.